This T cell receptor (beta chain) was captured in a study of blood T cell repertoires in COVID-19. This CDR3 comprises 14 residues. CDR1 is SGHRS and CDR2 is YFSETQ in the germline V gene. V was clipped by 4 bases and J by 6 bases; unmatched bases: 7. The authors' processing: Estimated nucleated cell counts came from reference gene primer amplification. The method was immunoSEQ multiplex PCR; TCRdb's version includes in-frame clones alone and lacks a portion of them. V and J calls and clone size are those listed in that table; D and trimming were worked out from the DNA. This sample has about 130,000 clones, with more than 80% found just once.

V and J are TRBV5-1 and TRBJ2-1, with 7 positions matching TRBD2. This receptor was obtained from a woman aged 80 or older with COVID-19, enrolled during active disease. The sequenced material came from peripheral blood. CDR3 in amino acids: CASSGGDPTNEQFF. For the CDR3, the DNA is TGCGCCAGCAGCGGGGGGGACCCCACCAATGAGCAGTTCTTC.